The TCR beta chain described here comes from a study of blood T cell repertoires in COVID-19 (TCRdb year 2020). General notes on the study: Collaborator samples came from the United States, Italy and Spain and covered acute and convalescent phases of COVID-19. The material from the prospective study consisted of cDNA or gDNA derived from T cells, B-cell-depleted T cells, or PBMCs. The dataset comprised deeply sampled blood TCRbeta repertoires from subjects exposed to, actively infected with, or recovered from COVID-19. The repertoires were released in a freely available public database meant as a resource for research on the immune response to SARS-CoV-2. The samples were drawn from two sources: the first 160 participants of the ongoing ImmuneRACE study, and 1,200 or so subjects contributed by 6 global collaborators. Sample metadata almost always included a de-identified subject ID, COVID-19 status, age in years and sex. Where available, HLA class I and class II types were obtained from metadata supplied by the sample provider rather than from assay-based typing. What the research found in general, with its limitations: Clinical and demographic metadata were provided uncurated, with the amount varying by source and participant.

The immunoSEQ Assay, a bias-controlled multiplex PCR, was used to amplify TCRbeta CDR3 regions from genomic DNA. Per the authors' processing: The number of nucleated cells in each sample was estimated from the amplification of reference gene primers within the assay. To quantify the absolute abundance of each unique TCRbeta CDR3 rearrangement, sequence reads were collapsed and filtered. For each sample, productive Simpson clonality was calculated as the square root of Simpson's diversity index over productive rearrangements. Held by TCRdb, this immuneACCESS table contains in-frame sequences only and omits some clones. Under half of the omission traces to an unresolved V gene where checked; the cause of the rest is unknown. V, J and clone size reflect that table, while D and trimming were determined from the DNA. The sample profile shows approximately 470,000 clones; approximately 85% of them were found once. Jointly, the top ten make up approximately 2.9% of the sample.

Taken from cysteine to phenylalanine, the CDR3 has 16 residues. Of the read, only the CDR3 DNA is kept; its 48 bases are in frame from base 1. The germline V gene (reference sequence) gives CDR1 as SSHAT and CDR2 as FNYEAQ. This clone was detected once. This clone's antigen is unknown. The junction differs from germline at one of its ends, possibly a read error. The collaborating institutions used their own protocols to collect whole blood in K2EDTA tubes. Collaborator samples were shipped for TCRbeta analysis as frozen whole blood, isolated PBMCs, or DNA extracted from either sample type. Recombination joined TRBV7-7 with TRBJ2-5; 13 bases in the junction line up with TRBD2. The source is a human donor in a cohort sampled during active COVID-19. The sequencing sample was made of peripheral blood. The nucleotide sequence reads as follows: TGTGCTAGCAGCCCTGGGACTAGCGGGACCCAAGAGACCCAGTACTTC. Its translation is CASSPGTSGTQETQYF.